The clone carrying this T cell receptor (beta chain) has more than one count but fewer than ten. Its specificity is unknown. PCR involved 60 Vbeta and 13 Jbeta primers. The table came from immunoSEQ multiplex PCR; TCRdb's copy has only in-frame clones and leaves some out. Among about 130,000 clones listed, approximately 8.8% were seen once. Germline CDR1 LGHNA, CDR2 YNFKEQ. The V end was cut by 1 base, the J end by 1 base, with 11 bases between. This CDR3 is built from 16 residues. The sample belongs to a study of cytomegalovirus exposure and HLA in healthy donors. As for the study in general: Approximately 190 million T cells yielded approximately 100 million unique TCR beta sequences, as an earlier analysis found. In terms of ancestry, the Caucasian-associated cluster contained about four fifths of the 350 to 450 genotyped donors. Study-wide findings and caveats: Excluded were some V segments that proved indistinguishable, including TRBV6-2 and TRBV6-3. Cytomegalovirus status, reportedly, was diagnosed with high specificity and sensitivity by the classifier.

Material: PBMCs. The sequence was collected from a man between 40 and 49 years old in good health and CMV-seronegative. V usage is TRBV4-2 and J usage is TRBJ1-3; possible D gene TRBD1, 5 bases. The CDR3 sequence: CASSQATGPSGNTIYF. The CDR3 DNA reads TGTGCCAGCAGCCAAGCAACAGGCCCTTCTGGAAACACCATATATTTT.